The rows below give T cell receptor beta chains drawn from one sample of a study of cytomegalovirus exposure and HLA in healthy donors. TCRdb's table, derived via immunoSEQ multiplex PCR, lists solely in-frame clones and lacks some. In the table there are some 150,000 clones, around 69% of which are singletons. Sequencing was done on a sample of PBMCs. Source of these receptors: a woman in her twenties or thirties in good health and CMV-seronegative. Each CDR3 is given with its conserved first and last residue. D genes are given only for firm matches. Rows may omit the clone size; those that give it use once, few, many or a size class.

clone_size	d_call	v_call	j_call	cdr3_length	cdr3_nt	cdr3_aa
few	-	TRBV7-3	TRBJ2-6	16	TGTGCCAGCAGCAATCGGGGTGGCGCCGGGGCCAACGTCCTGACTTTC	CASSNRGGAGANVLTF
once	TRBD1	TRBV2	TRBJ1-1	16	TGTGCCAGTAAACGGACGGGGACAGGGACGAACACTGAAGCTTTCTTT	CASKRTGTGTNTEAFF
few	TRBD1	TRBV29-1	TRBJ1-5	14	TGCAGCACCCTGGACAGGGGGTCAGGTCAGCCCCAGCATTTT	CSTLDRGSGQPQHF
-	-	TRBV2	TRBJ2-7	12	TGTGCCAGCAGCGACATCCCCTACGAGCAGTACTTC	CASSDIPYEQYF
-	-	TRBV30	TRBJ2-5	14	TGTGCCTGGAGTGTAGCCCTTACCCCAGAGACCCAGTACTTC	CAWSVALTPETQYF
-	-	TRBV10-3	TRBJ1-4	15	TGTGCCATCAGTGAGCTCGGGCGGGCCGGCGAAAAACTGTTTTTT	CAISELGRAGEKLFF
-	-	TRBV29-1	TRBJ1-1	13	TGCAGCGTTGAAGGGGGGCAGAACACTGAAGCTTTCTTT	CSVEGGQNTEAFF
-	-	TRBV28	TRBJ2-1	16	TGTGCCAGCAGTTTTATTAAGATTAGCTCCTACAATGAGCAGTTCTTC	CASSFIKISSYNEQFF
-	TRBD1	TRBV18	TRBJ2-3	17	TGTGCCAGCTCCGGGACAAACACAGGGGGCGGAGGAGATACGCAGTATTTT	CASSGTNTGGGGDTQYF
-	-	TRBV10-2	TRBJ2-7	10	TGCGCCAGCAAATCTTACGAGCAGTACTTC	CASKSYEQYF
few	-	TRBV7-9	TRBJ1-1	13	TGTGCCAGCAGCTTAGGGCAACGCACTGAAGCTTTCTTT	CASSLGQRTEAFF
-	-	TRBV7-8	TRBJ1-5	12	TGTGCCAGCAGTCCAGGGTTCCAGCCCCAGCATTTT	CASSPGFQPQHF
-	TRBD2	TRBV7-6	TRBJ2-1	22	TGTGCCAGCAGCTTGACCTTACGGATGGACAGCTCCGGGACTAGCGGCTACAATGAGCAGTTCTTC	CASSLTLRMDSSGTSGYNEQFF
-	-	TRBV7-3	TRBJ2-5	14	TGTGCCAGCAGCTTAAAGGGGCCGCAAGAGACCCAGTACTTC	CASSLKGPQETQYF
-	-	TRBV28	TRBJ2-7	12	TGTGCCAGCAGTTTACTCCACTACGAGCAGTACTTC	CASSLLHYEQYF
-	TRBD1	TRBV18	TRBJ1-1	13	TGTGCCAGCTCCGGGGGAGGACAGGGGTTTGCTTTCTTT	CASSGGGQGFAFF
-	TRBD1	TRBV6-5	TRBJ1-2	14	TGTGCCAGCAGAAAATGGGACAGGTTCTATGGCTACACCTTC	CASRKWDRFYGYTF
-	-	TRBV5-1	TRBJ1-2	20	TGCGCCAGCAGCGCTCTCCCGCTACCAGAGGAACAAGACTCCACAAGCGGCTACACCTTC	CASSALPLPEEQDSTSGYTF
-	-	TRBV7-2	TRBJ1-2	15	TGTGCCAGCAGCTCCCGTAAGGAGGCGGACTATGGCTACACCTTC	CASSSRKEADYGYTF
-	-	TRBV28	TRBJ2-1	11	TGTGCCAGCAGTTTGGGGGACACAGAGTTCTTC	CASSLGDTEFF
-	TRBD2	TRBV5-1	TRBJ2-1	14	TGCGCCAGCAGCGGGGGACTACTAGGGGATGAGCAGTTCTTC	CASSGGLLGDEQFF
-	TRBD1	TRBV28	TRBJ1-5	15	TGTGCCAGCAGAGTGGGGCAGGGGGCGAACCAGCCCCAGCATTTT	CASRVGQGANQPQHF
-	TRBD2	TRBV7-8	TRBJ2-5	18	TGTGCCAGCAGCTTAGTCCTTCTGGCGGGAGGGGGCCAGGGCTCCCAGTACTTC	CASSLVLLAGGGQGSQYF
-	TRBD2	TRBV19	TRBJ2-7	16	TGTGCCAGTAGTATAGCCCTACTAGCGGTATCCTACGAGCAGTACTTC	CASSIALLAVSYEQYF
-	TRBD1	TRBV12-5	TRBJ2-5	14	TGTGCTAGTGGTTTGGGGGGACAGGGGAAGACCCAGTACTTC	CASGLGGQGKTQYF
-	TRBD1	TRBV7-2	TRBJ1-4	14	TGTGCCAGCAGCCAACAGGGGGCGGGTGAAAAACTGTTTTTT	CASSQQGAGEKLFF
-	-	TRBV28	TRBJ2-7	13	TGTGCCAGCAGTTTTGAGGGTACCTACGAGCAGTACTTC	CASSFEGTYEQYF
-	-	TRBV25-1	TRBJ2-7	14	TGTGCCAGCAACCCCCGGGGAAGGTCCTACGAGCAGTACTTC	CASNPRGRSYEQYF
few	TRBD2	TRBV18	TRBJ2-1	14	TGTGCCAGCTCACCTGGTCTAGCGGACAATGAGCAGTTCTTC	CASSPGLADNEQFF
few	-	TRBV11-2	TRBJ2-7	15	TGTGCCAGCAGCCTTATGACAACATTGGTCGACGAGCAGTACTTC	CASSLMTTLVDEQYF
-	-	TRBV30	TRBJ1-5	14	TGTGCCTGGAGCGAGGGTGTTAGCAATCAGCCCCAGCATTTT	CAWSEGVSNQPQHF
-	-	TRBV28	TRBJ2-5	10	TGTGCCAGCCTCGGAGAGACCCAGTACTTC	CASLGETQYF